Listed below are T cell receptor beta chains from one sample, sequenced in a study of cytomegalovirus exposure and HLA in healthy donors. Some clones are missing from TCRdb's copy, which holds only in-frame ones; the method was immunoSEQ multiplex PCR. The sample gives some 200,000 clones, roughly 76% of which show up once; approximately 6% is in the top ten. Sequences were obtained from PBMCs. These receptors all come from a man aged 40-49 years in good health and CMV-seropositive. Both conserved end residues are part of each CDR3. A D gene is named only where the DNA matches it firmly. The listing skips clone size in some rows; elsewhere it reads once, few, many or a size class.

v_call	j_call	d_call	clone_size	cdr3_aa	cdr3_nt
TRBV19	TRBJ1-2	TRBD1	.	CASSMGDRASYTF	TGTGCCAGTAGTATGGGGGACAGAGCATCCTACACCTTC
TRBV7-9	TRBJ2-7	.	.	CASSPDIYEQYF	TGTGCCAGCAGCCCGGACATCTACGAGCAGTACTTC
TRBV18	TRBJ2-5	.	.	CASSSGEGRETQYF	TGTGCCAGCTCTTCAGGGGAGGGTCGAGAGACCCAGTACTTC
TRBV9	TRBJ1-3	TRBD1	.	CASSAGQGAGNTIYF	TGTGCCAGCAGCGCCGGACAGGGGGCCGGAAACACCATATATTTT
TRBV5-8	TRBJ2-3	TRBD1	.	CASSSPGQASTDTQYF	TGTGCCAGCAGCTCCCCCGGACAGGCTAGCACAGATACGCAGTATTTT
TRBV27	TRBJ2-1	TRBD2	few	CASSLIGLAGGSRHNEQFF	TGTGCCAGCAGTTTAATAGGGCTAGCGGGGGGGTCAAGGCACAATGAGCAGTTCTTC
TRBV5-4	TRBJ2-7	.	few	CASSLAQDYEQYF	TGTGCCAGCAGCTTGGCTCAGGACTACGAGCAGTACTTC
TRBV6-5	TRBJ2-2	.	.	CASSSSTGVNTGELFF	TGTGCCAGCAGTTCCTCGACAGGCGTGAACACCGGGGAGCTGTTTTTT
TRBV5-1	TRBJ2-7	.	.	CASSFQGRSDEQYF	TGCGCCAGCAGCTTTCAGGGGCGGTCGGACGAGCAGTACTTC
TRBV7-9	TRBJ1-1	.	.	CASSEVLRPEAFF	TGTGCCAGCAGCGAAGTTTTGAGGCCTGAAGCTTTCTTT
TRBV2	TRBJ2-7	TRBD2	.	CASSGPGTSFDEQYF	TGTGCCAGCAGTGGACCCGGGACTAGCTTTGACGAGCAGTACTTC
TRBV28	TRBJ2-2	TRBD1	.	CASSLFATGGLGGNTGELFF	TGTGCCAGCAGTTTATTCGCGACAGGGGGCCTCGGAGGTAACACCGGGGAGCTGTTTTTT
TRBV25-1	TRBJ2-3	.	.	CASSAAGDADTQYF	TGTGCCAGCAGTGCGGCAGGGGACGCAGATACGCAGTATTTT
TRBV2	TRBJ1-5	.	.	CASSDRGYQPQHF	TGTGCCAGCAGTGACAGGGGATATCAGCCCCAGCATTTT
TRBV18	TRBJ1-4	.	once	CASSPEMAANEKLFF	TGTGCCAGCTCACCAGAGATGGCGGCTAATGAAAAACTGTTTTTT
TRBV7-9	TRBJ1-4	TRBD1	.	CASSSYDRGREKLFF	TGTGCCAGCAGTTCCTACGACAGGGGGCGTGAAAAACTGTTTTTT
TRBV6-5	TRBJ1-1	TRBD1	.	CASSPDRGNTEAFF	TGTGCCAGCAGTCCGGACAGGGGGAACACTGAAGCTTTCTTT
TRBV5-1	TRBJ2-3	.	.	CASSLEGGRTDTQYF	TGCGCCAGCAGCTTGGAGGGAGGTAGGACAGATACGCAGTATTTT
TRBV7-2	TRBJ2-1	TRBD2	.	CATRADSGGGRGQFF	TGTGCCACCAGGGCGGATAGCGGGGGGGGTCGGGGGCAGTTCTTC
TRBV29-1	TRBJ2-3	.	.	CSFTLRRGGTDTQYF	TGCAGCTTCACCTTGCGACGCGGGGGCACAGATACGCAGTATTTT
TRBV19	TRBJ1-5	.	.	CASSIEKGWGQPQHF	TGTGCCAGTAGTATAGAAAAGGGGTGGGGTCAGCCCCAGCATTTT
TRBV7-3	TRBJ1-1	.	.	CASSLIMNTEAFF	TGTGCCAGCAGCTTAATCATGAACACTGAAGCTTTCTTT
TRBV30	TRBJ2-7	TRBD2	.	CAWMRVAGGDEQYF	TGTGCCTGGATGAGGGTAGCGGGGGGGGACGAGCAGTACTTC
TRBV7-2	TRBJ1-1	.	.	CASRSGIMNTEAFF	TGTGCCAGCAGGTCAGGGATTATGAACACTGAAGCTTTCTTT
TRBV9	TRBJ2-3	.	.	CASSVEPGATDTQYF	TGTGCCAGCAGCGTAGAACCGGGAGCGACAGATACGCAGTATTTT
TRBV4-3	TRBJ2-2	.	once	CASSQDPSPGTGELFF	TGCGCCAGCAGCCAAGATCCCAGTCCGGGGACCGGGGAGCTGTTTTTT
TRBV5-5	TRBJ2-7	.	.	CASSLSPLSYEQYF	TGTGCCAGCAGCTTGAGCCCACTCTCCTACGAGCAGTACTTC
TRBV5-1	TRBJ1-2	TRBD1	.	CASSTPGQSYGYTF	TGCGCCAGCAGCACCCCGGGACAGTCCTATGGCTACACCTTC
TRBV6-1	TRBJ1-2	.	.	CAGSEATANYGYTF	TGTGCCGGCAGTGAAGCCACAGCCAACTATGGCTACACCTTC
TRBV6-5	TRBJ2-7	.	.	CASSEGVYSYEQYF	TGTGCCAGCAGTGAGGGGGTCTACTCCTACGAGCAGTACTTC
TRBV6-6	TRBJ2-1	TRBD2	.	CASSLAGGPGEQFF	TGTGCCAGCAGCCTAGCGGGGGGGCCGGGGGAGCAGTTCTTC
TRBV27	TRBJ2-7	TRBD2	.	CASSSTSGGSPYYEQYF	TGTGCCAGCAGCTCGACTAGCGGGGGGTCTCCGTACTACGAGCAGTACTTC